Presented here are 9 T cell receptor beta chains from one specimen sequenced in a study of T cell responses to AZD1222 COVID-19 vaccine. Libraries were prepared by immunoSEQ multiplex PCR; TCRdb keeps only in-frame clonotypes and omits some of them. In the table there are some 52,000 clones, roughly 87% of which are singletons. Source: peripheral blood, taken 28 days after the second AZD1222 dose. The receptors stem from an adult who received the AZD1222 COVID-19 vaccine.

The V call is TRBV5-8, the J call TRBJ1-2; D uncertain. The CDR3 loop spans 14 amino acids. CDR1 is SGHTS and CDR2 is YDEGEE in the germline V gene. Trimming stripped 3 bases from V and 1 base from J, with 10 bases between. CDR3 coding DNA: TGTGCCAGCAGCTCCCTGACACGTAACTATGGCTACACCTTC. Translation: CASSSLTRNYGYTF. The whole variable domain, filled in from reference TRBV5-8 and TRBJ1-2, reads EAGVTQSPTHLIKTRGQQATLRCSPISGHTSVYWYQQALGLGLQFLLWYDEGEERNRGNFPPRFSGRQFPNYSSELNVNALELEDSALYLCASSSLTRNYGYTFGSGTRLTVV.

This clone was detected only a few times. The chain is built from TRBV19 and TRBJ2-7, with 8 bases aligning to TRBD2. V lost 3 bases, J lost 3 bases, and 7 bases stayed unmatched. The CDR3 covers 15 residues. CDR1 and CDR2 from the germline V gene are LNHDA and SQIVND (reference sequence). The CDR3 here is CASSISGTSRYEQYF. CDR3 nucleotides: TGTGCCAGTAGTATTAGCGGGACCTCTCGCTACGAGCAGTACTTC.

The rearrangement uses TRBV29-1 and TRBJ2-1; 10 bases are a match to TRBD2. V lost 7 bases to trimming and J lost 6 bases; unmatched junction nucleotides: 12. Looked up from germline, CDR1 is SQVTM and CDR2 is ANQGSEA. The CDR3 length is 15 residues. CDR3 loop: CSGRGLAGASNEQFF. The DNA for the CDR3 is TGCAGCGGGAGGGGCCTAGCGGGAGCTTCCAATGAGCAGTTCTTC.

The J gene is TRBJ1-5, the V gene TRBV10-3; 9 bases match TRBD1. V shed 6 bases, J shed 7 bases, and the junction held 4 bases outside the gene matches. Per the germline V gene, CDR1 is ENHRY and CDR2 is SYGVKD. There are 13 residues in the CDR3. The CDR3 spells CAIRQGAGQPQHF. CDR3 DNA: TGTGCCATCAGACAGGGGGCCGGCCAGCCCCAGCATTTT.

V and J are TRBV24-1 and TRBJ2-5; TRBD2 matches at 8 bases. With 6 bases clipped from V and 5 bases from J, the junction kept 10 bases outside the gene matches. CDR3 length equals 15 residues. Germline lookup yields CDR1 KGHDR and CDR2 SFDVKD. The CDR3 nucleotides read TGTGCCACCAGTCTGGCGGGAGGCCCGAGGGAGACCCAGTACTTC. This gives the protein CATSLAGGPRETQYF.

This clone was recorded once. The DNA of the CDR3 is TGTGCCAGCAGCTTCTACTACGAGCAGTACTTC. This codes for CASSFYYEQYF. The chain links TRBV12-3 or TRBV12-4 to TRBJ2-7; D remains unclear. This CDR3 contains 11 residues. The germline V and J ends were trimmed by 6 bases and 3 bases, with 6 bases remaining between them.

In DNA, the CDR3 is TGTGCCAGCAGCTCCAGAGACAGCACAGATACGCAGTATTTT. It encodes CASSSRDSTDTQYF. The chain links TRBV7-2 to TRBJ2-3; no clear D. Per germline, CDR1 SGHTA and CDR2 FQGNSA. Trimming cost V 4 bases and J 0 bases, with 8 bases left between them. The CDR3 loop spans 14 amino acids.

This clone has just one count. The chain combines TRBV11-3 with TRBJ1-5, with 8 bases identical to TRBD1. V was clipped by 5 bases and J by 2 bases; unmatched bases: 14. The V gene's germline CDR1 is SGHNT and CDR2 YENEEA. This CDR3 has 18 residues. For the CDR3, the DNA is TGTGCCAGCAGCCCGGGACAGGCCAAACCTGGGGGCAATCAGCCCCAGCATTTT. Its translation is CASSPGQAKPGGNQPQHF. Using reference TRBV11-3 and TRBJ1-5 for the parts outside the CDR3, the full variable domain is EAGVVQSPRYKIIEKKQPVAFWCNPISGHNTLYWYLQNLGQGPELLIRYENEEAVDDSQLPKDRFSAERLKGVDSTLKIQPAELGDSAVYLCASSPGQAKPGGNQPQHFGDGTRLSIL.

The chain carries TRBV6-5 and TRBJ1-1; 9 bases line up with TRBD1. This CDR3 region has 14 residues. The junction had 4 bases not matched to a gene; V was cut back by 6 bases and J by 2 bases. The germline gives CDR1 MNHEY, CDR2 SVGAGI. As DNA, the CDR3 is TGTGCCAGCAGGAACACAGGGGGCAACACTGAAGCTTTCTTT. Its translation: CASRNTGGNTEAFF.